Sequencing of this T cell receptor delta chain was carried out in a study of γδ T cells in repeated Plasmodium falciparum infection. This clone occurred a few times. Given a far larger clone just one base away, this is likely a sequencing read error. The same CDR3 is also encoded by other DNA sequences in this sample. TCRdb re-called the multiplex PCR reads using CATT. The sample shows 50,000 to 60,000 delta-chain clones, about 2% of them seen only once. Germline CDR1 reads TSWWSYY; CDR2 reads QGS. CDR3 size: 20 residues. Gammadelta T cells were flow-sorted from PBMC into Vgamma9/Vdelta2+ and Vdelta2-negative populations for bulk analysis.

The V gene was identified as TRDV1, while no J gene was called; TRDD3, the table's D call, lacks a check against the DNA. This TCR was sampled from a pool of human donors (malaria-infected and uninfected, not separated). Sequenced input: gamma-delta T cells from blood. CDR3 region: CALGEPPSYGLGDRRGKLIF. The CDR3 region has the DNA TGTGCTCTTGGGGAGCCCCCCTCCTACGGGCTGGGGGATAGGCGCGGAAAGCTCATCTTT.